These 2 T cell receptor beta chains originate from one sample sequenced in a study of CD8 T cells in ankylosing spondylitis. TCRdb processed the 5' RACE reads anew with MiXCR; each CDR3 protein has one entry. The sample consists of under 250,000 distinct CDR3 sequences, roughly 32% of them appearing once. The sample was blood, either unsorted or a sorted T cell fraction (not recorded which). The receptors shown here come from a male donor with ankylosing spondylitis or in good health (not recorded which).

The V and J genes are TRBV2 and TRBJ1-1, with 8 bases lining up with TRBD1. The CDR3 is 14 amino acids. Germline lookup yields CDR1 SNHLY and CDR2 FYNNEI. V trimming: 7 bases; J trimming: 1 base; junction bases outside the gene matches: 5. The CDR3 reads CASIPTGANTEAFF. CDR3 DNA sequence: TGTGCCAGCATCCCGACAGGGGCGAACACTGAAGCTTTCTTT.

The V call is TRBV7-9, the J call TRBJ1-6; D unclear. Germline values: CDR1 SEHNR, CDR2 FQNEAQ (reference sequence). This CDR3 spans 14 amino acids. Trimming pared 1 base from V and 7 bases from J, leaving 8 bases between. In nucleotides, the CDR3 is TGTGCCAGCAGCTTAGGGACGGGCAATTCACCCCTCCACTTT. Amino acid sequence: CASSLGTGNSPLHF.